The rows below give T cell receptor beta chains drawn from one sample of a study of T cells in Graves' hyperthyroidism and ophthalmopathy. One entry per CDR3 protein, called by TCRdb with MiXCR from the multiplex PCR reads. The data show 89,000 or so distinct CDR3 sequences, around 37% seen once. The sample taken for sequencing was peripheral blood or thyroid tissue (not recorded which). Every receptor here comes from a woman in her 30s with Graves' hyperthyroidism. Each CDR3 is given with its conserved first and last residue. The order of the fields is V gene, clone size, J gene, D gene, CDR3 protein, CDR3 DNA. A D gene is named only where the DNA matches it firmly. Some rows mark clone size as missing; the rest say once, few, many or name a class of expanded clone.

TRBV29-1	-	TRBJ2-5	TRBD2	CSVSKGLAAAGETQYF	TGCAGCGTTTCTAAGGGACTAGCGGCAGCGGGAGAGACCCAGTACTTC
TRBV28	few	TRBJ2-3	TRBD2	CASSTSPSGLGTDTQYF	TGTGCCAGCAGCACCTCCCCTAGCGGGCTAGGCACAGATACGCAGTATTTT
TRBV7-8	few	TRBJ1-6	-	CASSPLRTSNSPLHF	TGTGCCAGCAGTCCCCTCCGGACCAGTAATTCACCCCTCCACTTT
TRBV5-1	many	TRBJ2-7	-	CASSWRSDWEQYF	TGCGCCAGCAGCTGGCGGAGTGACTGGGAGCAGTACTTC
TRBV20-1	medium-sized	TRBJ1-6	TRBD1	CSASRDRGNSPLHF	TGCAGTGCTAGCCGGGACAGGGGTAATTCACCCCTCCACTTT
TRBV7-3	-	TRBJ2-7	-	CASSIQGYEQYF	TGTGCCAGCAGCATACAGGGTTACGAGCAGTACTTC
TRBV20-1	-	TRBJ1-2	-	CSASSRDSDYGYTF	TGCAGTGCCAGCAGCAGAGATTCGGACTATGGCTACACCTTC
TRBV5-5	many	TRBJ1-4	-	CASSLEGRTNEKLFF	TGTGCCAGCAGCTTGGAAGGGAGAACTAATGAAAAACTGTTTTTT
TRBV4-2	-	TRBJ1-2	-	CASGQEGGNYGYTF	TGTGCCAGCGGCCAAGAGGGGGGGAACTATGGCTACACCTTC
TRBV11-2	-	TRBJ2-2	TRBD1	CASSLGQGNTGELFF	TGTGCCAGCAGCCTCGGACAGGGGAACACCGGGGAGCTGTTTTTT
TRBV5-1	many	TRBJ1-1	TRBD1	CASSSQGGSMNTEAFF	TGCGCCAGCAGCTCCCAGGGGGGATCTATGAACACTGAAGCTTTCTTT
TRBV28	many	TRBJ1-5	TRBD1	CASRERQGGQPQHF	TGTGCCAGCAGGGAGAGACAGGGGGGTCAGCCCCAGCATTTT
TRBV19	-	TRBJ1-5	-	CASSPDLGRDQPQHF	TGTGCCAGTAGTCCCGACTTGGGGCGGGATCAGCCCCAGCATTTT
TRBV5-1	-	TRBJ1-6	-	CASSLGGSGNQPLHF	TGCGCCAGCAGCTTGGGGGGTTCTGGCAATCAGCCCCTCCACTTT
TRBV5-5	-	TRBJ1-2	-	CASSTPGTLSNYGYTF	TGTGCCAGCAGCACCCCCGGGACACTGTCAAACTACGGCTACACCTTC
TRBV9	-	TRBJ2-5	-	CASTRTPRGGETQYF	TGTGCCAGCACCCGGACACCACGTGGCGGGGAGACCCAGTACTTC
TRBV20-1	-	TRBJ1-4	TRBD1	CSATGQVEGEKLFF	TGCAGTGCTACGGGACAGGTCGAAGGGGAAAAACTGTTTTTT
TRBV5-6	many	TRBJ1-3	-	CASSRYSVSGNTIYF	TGTGCCAGCAGCCGTTACAGTGTCTCTGGAAACACCATATATTTT
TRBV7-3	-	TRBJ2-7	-	CASSLGNFEQYF	TGTGCCAGCAGCTTAGGGAATTTCGAGCAGTACTTC
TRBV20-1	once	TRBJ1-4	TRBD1	CSASPGQGGFGEKLFF	TGCAGTGCTAGCCCGGGACAGGGCGGATTCGGTGAAAAACTGTTTTTT
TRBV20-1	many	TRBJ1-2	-	CSARAHRALYGYTF	TGCAGTGCTAGAGCCCACAGGGCCCTTTATGGCTACACCTTC
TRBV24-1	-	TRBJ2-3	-	CATNQGPSTDTQYF	TGTGCCACCAACCAGGGGCCTAGCACTGATACGCAGTATTTT
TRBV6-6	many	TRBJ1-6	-	CASTHGYGVSPLHF	TGTGCCAGCACCCACGGGTATGGGGTCTCACCCCTCCACTTT
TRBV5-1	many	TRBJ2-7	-	CASSLGNYEQYF	TGCGCCAGCAGCTTGGGCAACTACGAGCAGTACTTC
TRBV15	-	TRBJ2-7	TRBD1	CATSRPGQSYEQYF	TGTGCCACCAGCAGGCCGGGACAGTCCTACGAGCAGTACTTC
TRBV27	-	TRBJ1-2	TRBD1	CASRGTGGTGYTF	TGTGCCAGCAGGGGGACAGGGGGCACTGGCTACACCTTC
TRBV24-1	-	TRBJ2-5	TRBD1	CATSDLQGVEETQYF	TGTGCCACCAGTGATTTACAGGGGGTAGAGGAGACCCAGTACTTC
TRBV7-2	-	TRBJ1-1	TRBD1	CASSPPGGTEAFF	TGTGCCAGCAGCCCTCCAGGGGGCACTGAAGCTTTCTTT
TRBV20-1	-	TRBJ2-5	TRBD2	CSARTSGTLRETQYF	TGCAGTGCTCGGACTAGCGGGACCCTCCGAGAGACCCAGTACTTC
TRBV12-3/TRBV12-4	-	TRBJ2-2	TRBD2	CASSGLAGNTGELFF	TGTGCCAGCAGCGGACTAGCGGGTAACACCGGGGAGCTGTTTTTT
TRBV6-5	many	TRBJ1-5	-	CASSDQWTERNQPQHF	TGTGCCAGCAGTGACCAGTGGACAGAAAGAAATCAGCCCCAGCATTTT
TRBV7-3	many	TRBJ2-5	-	CTSSLNRGETQYF	TGTACCAGCAGCTTAAACCGCGGTGAGACCCAGTACTTC
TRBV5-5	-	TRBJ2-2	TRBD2	CASSQDPGLAREGELFF	TGTGCCAGCAGCCAAGATCCGGGACTAGCGAGGGAAGGGGAGCTGTTTTTT
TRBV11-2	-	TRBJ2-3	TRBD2	CASSLDKGLVTDTQYF	TGTGCCAGCAGCTTAGATAAAGGACTAGTAACAGATACGCAGTATTTT
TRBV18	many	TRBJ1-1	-	CASSPTTAEAFF	TGTGCCAGCTCACCAACAACGGCTGAAGCTTTCTTT
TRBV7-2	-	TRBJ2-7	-	CASSQNGGAPPSEQYF	TGTGCCAGCAGCCAGAATGGCGGGGCCCCTCCGAGCGAGCAGTACTTC
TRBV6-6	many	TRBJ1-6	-	CAGTKGAYNSPLHF	TGTGCCGGAACTAAGGGTGCATATAATTCACCCCTCCACTTT
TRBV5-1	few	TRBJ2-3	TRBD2	CASSTGLAGGGFGTDTQYF	TGCGCCAGCAGCACGGGACTAGCGGGAGGTGGTTTTGGCACAGATACGCAGTATTTT
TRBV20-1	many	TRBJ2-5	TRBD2	CSARDEGVAGDGGETQYF	TGCAGTGCTAGAGATGAAGGGGTAGCGGGAGATGGGGGAGAGACCCAGTACTTC
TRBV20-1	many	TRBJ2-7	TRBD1	CSAGTDSYEQYF	TGCAGTGCGGGGACAGACTCCTACGAGCAGTACTTC
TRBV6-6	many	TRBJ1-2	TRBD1	CASRLNRGLYGYTF	TGTGCCAGCAGATTAAACAGGGGACTCTATGGCTACACCTTC
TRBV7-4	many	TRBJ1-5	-	CASSFRTVGGSNQPQHF	TGTGCCAGCAGCTTTAGGACAGTAGGGGGTAGCAATCAGCCCCAGCATTTT
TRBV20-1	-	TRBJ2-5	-	CSARDPQYF	TGCAGTGCTAGAGACCCCCAGTACTTC
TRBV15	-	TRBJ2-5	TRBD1	CATSLTGTGLETQYF	TGTGCCACCAGCCTGACCGGGACAGGATTAGAGACCCAGTACTTC
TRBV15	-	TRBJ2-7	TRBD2	CATSRGTSGIYEQYF	TGTGCCACCAGCAGGGGGACTAGCGGGATTTACGAGCAGTACTTC
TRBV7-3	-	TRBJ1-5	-	CASSLAPGSSNQPQHF	TGTGCCAGCAGCTTAGCGCCGGGCAGCAGCAATCAGCCCCAGCATTTT
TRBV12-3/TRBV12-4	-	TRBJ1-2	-	CASGEGGKAFFGQLEGYGYTF	-
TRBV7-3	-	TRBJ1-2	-	CATRGMGDYGYTF	TGTGCCACCCGGGGGATGGGGGACTATGGCTACACCTTC